This T cell receptor beta chain was captured by sequencing in a study of blood T cell repertoires in COVID-19. V lost 2 bases, J lost 2 bases, and 13 bases lay in between. Germline V CDR1 and CDR2: MNHEY, SVGAGI. CDR3 length equals 16 residues. Clones were read by immunoSEQ multiplex PCR, and TCRdb kept only the in-frame ones, dropping some. The table has around 200,000 clones, around nine tenths seen once; the top ten hold 5.5% to 8%. The receptor was derived from a man aged 55-75 years who had recovered from COVID-19. The V gene is TRBV6-5, the J gene TRBJ1-5; perhaps TRBD1 as D (5 bases). The sample consisted of peripheral blood. CDR3 sequence reads: CASSYVVPGGNQPQHF. CDR3 coding DNA: TGTGCCAGCAGTTACGTGGTGCCGGGGGGCAATCAGCCCCAGCATTTT.